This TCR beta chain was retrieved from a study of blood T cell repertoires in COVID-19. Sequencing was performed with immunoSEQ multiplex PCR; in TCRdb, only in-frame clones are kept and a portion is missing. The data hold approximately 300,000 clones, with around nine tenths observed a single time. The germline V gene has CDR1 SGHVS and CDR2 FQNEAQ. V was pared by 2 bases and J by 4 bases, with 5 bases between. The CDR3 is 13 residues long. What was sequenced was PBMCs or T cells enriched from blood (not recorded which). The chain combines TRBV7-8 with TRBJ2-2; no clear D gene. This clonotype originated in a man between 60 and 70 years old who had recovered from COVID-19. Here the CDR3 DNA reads TGTGCCAGCAGCTTATTCTTCACCGGGGAGCTGTTTTTT. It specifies CASSLFFTGELFF.